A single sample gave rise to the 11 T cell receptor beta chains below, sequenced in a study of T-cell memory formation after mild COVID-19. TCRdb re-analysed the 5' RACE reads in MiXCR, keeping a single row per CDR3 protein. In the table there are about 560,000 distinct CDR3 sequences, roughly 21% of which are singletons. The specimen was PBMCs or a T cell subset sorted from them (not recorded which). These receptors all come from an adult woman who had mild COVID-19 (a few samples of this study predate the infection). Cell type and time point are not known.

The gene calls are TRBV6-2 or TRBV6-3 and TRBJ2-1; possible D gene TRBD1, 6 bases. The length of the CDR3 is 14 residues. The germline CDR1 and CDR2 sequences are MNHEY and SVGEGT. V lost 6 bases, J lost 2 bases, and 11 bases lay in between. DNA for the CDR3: TGTGCCAGCAGCGGACAGAGCACCTACAATGAGCAGTTCTTC. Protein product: CASSGQSTYNEQFF.

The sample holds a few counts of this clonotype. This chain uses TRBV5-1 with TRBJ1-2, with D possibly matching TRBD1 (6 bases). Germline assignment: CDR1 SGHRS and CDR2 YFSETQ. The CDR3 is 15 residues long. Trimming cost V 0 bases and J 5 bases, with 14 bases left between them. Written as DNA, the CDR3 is TGCGCCAGCAGCTTGGATCCACAGGGATCGTATGGCTACACCTTC. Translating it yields CASSLDPQGSYGYTF.

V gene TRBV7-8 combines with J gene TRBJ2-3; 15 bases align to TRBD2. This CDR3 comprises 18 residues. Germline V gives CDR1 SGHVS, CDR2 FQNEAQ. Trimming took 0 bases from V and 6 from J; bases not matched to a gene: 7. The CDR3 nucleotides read TGTGCCAGCAGCTTAGCAGACCGGACTAGCGGGGGGGCCGATACGCAGTATTTT. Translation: CASSLADRTSGGADTQYF.

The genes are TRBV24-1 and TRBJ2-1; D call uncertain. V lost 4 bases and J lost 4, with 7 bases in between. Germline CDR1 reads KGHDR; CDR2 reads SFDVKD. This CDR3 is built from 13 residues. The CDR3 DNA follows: TGTGCCACCAGTGAGTGGGCATACAATGAGCAGTTCTTC. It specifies CATSEWAYNEQFF.

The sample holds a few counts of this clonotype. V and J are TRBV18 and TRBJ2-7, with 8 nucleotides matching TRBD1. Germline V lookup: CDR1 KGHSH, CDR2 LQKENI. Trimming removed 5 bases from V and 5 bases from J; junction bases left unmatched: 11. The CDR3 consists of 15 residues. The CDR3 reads CASSELDRGSNEQYF. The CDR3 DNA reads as TGTGCCAGCTCAGAGCTCGACAGGGGTAGCAACGAGCAGTACTTC.

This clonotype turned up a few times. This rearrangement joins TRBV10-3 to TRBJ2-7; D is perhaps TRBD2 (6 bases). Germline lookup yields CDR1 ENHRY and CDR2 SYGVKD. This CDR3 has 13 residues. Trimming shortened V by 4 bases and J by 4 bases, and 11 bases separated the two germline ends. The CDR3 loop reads CAISVEGRYEQYF. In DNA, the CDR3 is TGTGCCATCAGTGTGGAGGGGCGGTACGAGCAGTACTTC.

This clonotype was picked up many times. The chain's CDR3 is CASSFLGLAGEASTDTQYF. The CDR3 coding sequence is TGTGCCAGCAGCTTCTTAGGACTAGCGGGGGAAGCTAGCACAGATACGCAGTATTTT. The rearrangement uses TRBV5-5 and TRBJ2-3; TRBD2 matches 13 bases. The CDR3 contains 19 residues. With 2 bases clipped from V and 0 bases from J, the junction kept 9 bases outside the gene matches. Germline loops: CDR1 SGHKS, CDR2 YYEKEE (reference sequence).

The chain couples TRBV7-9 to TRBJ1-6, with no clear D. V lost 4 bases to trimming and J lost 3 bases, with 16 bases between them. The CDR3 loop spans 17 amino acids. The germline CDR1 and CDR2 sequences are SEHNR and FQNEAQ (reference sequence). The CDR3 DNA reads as TGTGCCAGCAGCTCGACCGGGTCAACTATCTATAATTCACCCCTCCACTTT. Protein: CASSSTGSTIYNSPLHF.

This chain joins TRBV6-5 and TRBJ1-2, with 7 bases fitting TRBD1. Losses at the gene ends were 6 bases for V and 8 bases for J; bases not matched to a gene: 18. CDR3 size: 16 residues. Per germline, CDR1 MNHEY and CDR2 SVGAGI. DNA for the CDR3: TGTGCCAGCAGCCATGACAGGGTTCGGGACGGGGGCGGCTACACCTTC. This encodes CASSHDRVRDGGGYTF.

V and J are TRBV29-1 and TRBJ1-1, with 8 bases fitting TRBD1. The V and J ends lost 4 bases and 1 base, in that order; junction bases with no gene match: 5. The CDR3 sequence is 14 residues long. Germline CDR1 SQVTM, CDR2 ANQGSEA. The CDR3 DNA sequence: TGCAGCGTTGGGCAGGGGGCACCGAACACTGAAGCTTTCTTT. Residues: CSVGQGAPNTEAFF.

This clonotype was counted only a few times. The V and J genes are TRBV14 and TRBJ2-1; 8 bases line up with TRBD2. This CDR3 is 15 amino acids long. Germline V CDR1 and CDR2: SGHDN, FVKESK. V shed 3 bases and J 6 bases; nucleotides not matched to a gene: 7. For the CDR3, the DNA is TGTGCCAGCAGCCAGGGACTAGGGGTTGGCAATGAGCAGTTCTTC. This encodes CASSQGLGVGNEQFF.